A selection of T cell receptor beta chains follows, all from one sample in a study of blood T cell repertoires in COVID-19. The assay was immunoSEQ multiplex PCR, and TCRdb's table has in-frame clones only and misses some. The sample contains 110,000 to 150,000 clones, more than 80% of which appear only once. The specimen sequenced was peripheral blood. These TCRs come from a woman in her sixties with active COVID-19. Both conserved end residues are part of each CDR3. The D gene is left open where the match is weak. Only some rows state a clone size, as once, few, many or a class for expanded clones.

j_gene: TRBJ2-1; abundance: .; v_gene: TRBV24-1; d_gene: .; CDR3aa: CATSDLPGERVEQFF; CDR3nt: TGTGCCACCAGTGATTTGCCGGGAGAACGGGTCGAGCAGTTCTTC
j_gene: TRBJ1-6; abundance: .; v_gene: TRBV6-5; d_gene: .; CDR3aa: CASRKMTGYNSPLHF; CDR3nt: TGTGCCAGCAGAAAAATGACGGGCTATAATTCACCCCTCCACTTT
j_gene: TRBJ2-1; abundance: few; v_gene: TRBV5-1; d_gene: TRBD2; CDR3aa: CASSLSPLAGGSNEQFF; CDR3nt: TGCGCCAGCAGCTTGTCTCCCCTAGCGGGGGGAAGCAATGAGCAGTTCTTC
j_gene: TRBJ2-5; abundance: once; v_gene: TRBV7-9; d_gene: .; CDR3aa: CASLPQGTGRETQYF; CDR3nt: TGTGCCAGCCTTCCACAGGGAACTGGGAGAGAGACCCAGTACTTC
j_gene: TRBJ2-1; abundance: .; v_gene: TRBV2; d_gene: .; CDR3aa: CASRRLVDSYNEQFF; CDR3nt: TGTGCCAGCAGGAGACTAGTTGATTCCTACAATGAGCAGTTCTTC
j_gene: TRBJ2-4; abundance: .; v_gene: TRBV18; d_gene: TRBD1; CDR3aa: CASSPPFRGPLIQYF; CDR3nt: TGTGCCAGCTCACCACCGTTCAGGGGGCCTCTCATTCAGTACTTC
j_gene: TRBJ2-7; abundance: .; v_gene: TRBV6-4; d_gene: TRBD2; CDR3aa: CASSLLAGSSYEQYF; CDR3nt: TGTGCCAGCAGTTTACTAGCGGGGAGCTCCTACGAGCAGTACTTC
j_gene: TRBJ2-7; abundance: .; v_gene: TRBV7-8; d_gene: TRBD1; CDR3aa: CASSLASTGLTYF; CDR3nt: TGTGCCAGCAGCTTAGCCTCGACAGGGTTGACGTACTTC
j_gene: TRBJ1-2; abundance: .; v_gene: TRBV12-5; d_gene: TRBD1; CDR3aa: CASGLWGQAGYTF; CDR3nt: TGTGCTAGTGGTTTGTGGGGACAGGCAGGCTACACCTTC
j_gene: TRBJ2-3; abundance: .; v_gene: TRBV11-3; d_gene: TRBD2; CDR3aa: CASSLSGGWTDTQYF; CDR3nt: TGTGCCAGCAGCTTATCGGGGGGATGGACAGATACGCAGTATTTT
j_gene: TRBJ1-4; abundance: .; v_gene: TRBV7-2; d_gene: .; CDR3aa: CASSLARGLDEKLFF; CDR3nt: TGTGCCAGCAGCTTAGCAAGGGGGTTAGATGAAAAACTGTTTTTT
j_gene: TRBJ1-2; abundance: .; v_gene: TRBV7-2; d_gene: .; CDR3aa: CASSFPLRDRLPNYGYTF; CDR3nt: TGTGCCAGCAGCTTCCCTTTGCGCGACAGGCTGCCTAACTATGGCTACACCTTC
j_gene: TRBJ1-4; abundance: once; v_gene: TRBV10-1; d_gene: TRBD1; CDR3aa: CASSGGNRGENEKLFF; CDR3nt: TGCGCCAGCAGTGGGGGGAACAGGGGCGAGAATGAAAAACTGTTTTTT